This TCR beta chain emerged from a study of CXCR3-negative and CXCR3-positive naive CD8 T cells. UMI-labeled 5' RACE yielded the TRB cDNA libraries. After re-calling the 5' RACE reads, TCRdb lists one entry per CDR3 protein, DNA absent. Here the sample table reports approximately 96,000 distinct CDR3 sequences. This CDR3 comprises 14 residues. Looked up from germline, CDR1 is SGHVS and CDR2 is FQNEAQ. Study conclusions and caveats: The TRB CDR3s that CXCR3-positive naive cells carried were more hydrophobic than those of CXCR3-negative naive cells.

Details on this clonotype: Its specificity is not known.

CD45RO-CCR7+CD27+CD95- was the phenotype of naive CD8+ T cells. Specimen: naive CXCR3+ CD8+ T cells from blood. Subset defined: CD45RO-CCR7+CD27+CD95- naive CD8+ T cells expressing CXCR3 (TNR3+). This chain joins TRBV7-8 and TRBJ2-1; TCRdb calls TRBD1, which cannot be checked without DNA. The TCR comes from a human donor in good health. Some clones in this sample may be carry-over from other donors' samples. CDR3 protein: CASEGTAPYNEQFF.